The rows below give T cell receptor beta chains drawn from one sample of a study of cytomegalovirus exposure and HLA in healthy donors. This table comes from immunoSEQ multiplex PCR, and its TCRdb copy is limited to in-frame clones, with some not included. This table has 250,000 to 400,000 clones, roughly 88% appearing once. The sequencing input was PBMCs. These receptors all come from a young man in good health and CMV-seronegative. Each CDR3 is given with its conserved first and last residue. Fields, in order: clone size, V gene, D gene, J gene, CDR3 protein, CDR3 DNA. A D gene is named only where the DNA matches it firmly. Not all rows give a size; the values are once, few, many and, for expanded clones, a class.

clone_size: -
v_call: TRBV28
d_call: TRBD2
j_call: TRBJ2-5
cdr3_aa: CASSPRLPGGETQYF
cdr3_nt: TGTGCCAGCAGTCCCCGACTGCCCGGGGGGGAGACCCAGTACTTC

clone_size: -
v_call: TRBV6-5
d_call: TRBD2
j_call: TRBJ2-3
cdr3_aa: CASSKGLASTDTQYF
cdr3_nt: TGTGCCAGCAGTAAGGGACTAGCGAGCACAGATACGCAGTATTTT

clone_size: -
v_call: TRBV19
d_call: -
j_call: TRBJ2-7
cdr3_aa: CASSTNTGEQYF
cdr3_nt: TGTGCCAGTAGTACAAACACGGGAGAGCAGTACTTC

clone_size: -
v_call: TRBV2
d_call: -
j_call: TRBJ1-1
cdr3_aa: CASTLTGMNTEAFF
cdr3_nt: TGTGCCAGCACCTTGACAGGCATGAACACTGAAGCTTTCTTT

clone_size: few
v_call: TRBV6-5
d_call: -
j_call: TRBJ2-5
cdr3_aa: CASSQTTTDKDF
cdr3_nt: TGTGCCAGCAGCCAAACAACCACCGACAAGGACTTC

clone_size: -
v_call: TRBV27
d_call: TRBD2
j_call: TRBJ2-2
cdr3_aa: CASSSTSGGDTGELFF
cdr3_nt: TGTGCCAGCAGTTCCACTAGCGGGGGGGACACCGGGGAGCTGTTTTTT

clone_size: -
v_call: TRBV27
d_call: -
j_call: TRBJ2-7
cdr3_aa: CASSLRLAGTYEQYF
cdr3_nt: TGTGCCAGCAGTTTGCGACTGGCAGGGACCTACGAGCAGTACTTC

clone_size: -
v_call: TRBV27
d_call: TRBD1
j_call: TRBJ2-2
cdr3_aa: CASSWPKQGAGGELFF
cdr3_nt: TGTGCCAGCAGTTGGCCGAAACAGGGGGCCGGCGGGGAGCTGTTTTTT

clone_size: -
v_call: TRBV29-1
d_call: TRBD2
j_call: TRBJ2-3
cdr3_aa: CSVESGGSPDTQYF
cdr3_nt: TGCAGCGTTGAAAGCGGGGGGAGCCCAGATACGCAGTATTTT

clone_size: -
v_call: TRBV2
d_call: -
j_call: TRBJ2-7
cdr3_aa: CASSERTGVSYEQYF
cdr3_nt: TGTGCCAGCAGTGAAAGGACGGGGGTCTCCTACGAGCAGTACTTC

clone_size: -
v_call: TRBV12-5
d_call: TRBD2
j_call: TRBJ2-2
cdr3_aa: CASGQEPGTNGELFF
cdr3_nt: TGTGCTAGTGGCCAGGAGCCAGGGACTAACGGGGAGCTGTTTTTT

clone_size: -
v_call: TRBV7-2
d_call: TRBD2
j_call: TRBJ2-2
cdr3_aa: CASSFSKSLAGRTGELFF
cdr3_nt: TGTGCCAGCAGCTTTTCTAAGTCACTAGCGGGTCGTACCGGGGAGCTGTTTTTT

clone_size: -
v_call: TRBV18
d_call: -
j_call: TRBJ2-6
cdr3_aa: CASSPSAGGANVLTF
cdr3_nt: TGTGCCAGCTCACCTTCGGCAGGGGGGGCCAACGTCCTGACTTTC

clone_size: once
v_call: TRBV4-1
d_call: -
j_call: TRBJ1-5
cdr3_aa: CASGDFRTGSNQPQHF
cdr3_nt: TGCGCCAGCGGAGACTTTAGAACCGGCAGCAATCAGCCCCAGCATTTT

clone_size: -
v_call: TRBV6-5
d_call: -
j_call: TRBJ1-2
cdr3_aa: CASARVGTTNYGYTF
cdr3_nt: TGTGCCAGCGCACGGGTGGGGACAACTAACTATGGCTACACCTTC

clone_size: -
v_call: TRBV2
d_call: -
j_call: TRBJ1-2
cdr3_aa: CASGLSNYGYTF
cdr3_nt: TGTGCCAGCGGGCTTTCTAACTATGGCTACACCTTC

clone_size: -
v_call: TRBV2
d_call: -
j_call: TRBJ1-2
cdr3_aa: CASSENRPGVRGGANYGYTF
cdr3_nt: TGTGCCAGCAGTGAAAACCGCCCGGGGGTTCGGGGTGGGGCTAACTATGGCTACACCTTC

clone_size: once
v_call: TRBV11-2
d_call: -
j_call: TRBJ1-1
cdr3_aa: CASSLGENTEAFF
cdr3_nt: TGTGCCAGCAGCTTAGGAGAGAACACTGAAGCTTTCTTT

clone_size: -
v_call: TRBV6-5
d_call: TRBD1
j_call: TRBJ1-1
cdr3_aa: CASRAATGGVSEAFF
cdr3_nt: TGTGCCAGCAGGGCGGCGACAGGGGGAGTATCTGAAGCTTTCTTT

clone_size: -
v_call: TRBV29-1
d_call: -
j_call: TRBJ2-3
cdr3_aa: CSVAARSTDTQYF
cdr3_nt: TGCAGCGTTGCGGCGCGGTCCACAGATACGCAGTATTTT

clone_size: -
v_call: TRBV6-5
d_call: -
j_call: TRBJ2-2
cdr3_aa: CASSGTPQAGELFF
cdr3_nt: TGTGCCAGCAGCGGAACTCCTCAGGCGGGGGAGCTGTTTTTT

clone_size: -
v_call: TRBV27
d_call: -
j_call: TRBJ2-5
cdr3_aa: CASSSHITGPQETQYF
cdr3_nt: TGTGCCAGCAGTTCGCACATAACAGGACCCCAAGAGACCCAGTACTTC

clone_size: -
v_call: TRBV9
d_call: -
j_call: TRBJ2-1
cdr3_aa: CASSVSHDPRDSYNEQFF
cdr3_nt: TGTGCCAGCAGCGTATCGCATGACCCGAGGGACTCCTACAATGAGCAGTTCTTC

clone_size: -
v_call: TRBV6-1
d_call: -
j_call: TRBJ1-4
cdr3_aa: CASSEMGGNEKLFF
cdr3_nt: TGTGCCAGCAGTGAAATGGGCGGGAATGAAAAACTGTTTTTT

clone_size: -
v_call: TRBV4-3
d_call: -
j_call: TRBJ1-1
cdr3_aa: CASSQDEGVDTEAFF
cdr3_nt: TGCGCCAGCAGCCAAGATGAGGGGGTGGACACTGAAGCTTTCTTT

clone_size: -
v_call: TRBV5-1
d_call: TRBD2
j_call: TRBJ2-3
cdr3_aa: CASSLSLAGPTSEDTQYF
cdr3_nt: TGCGCCAGCAGCTTAAGCCTAGCGGGGCCAACCTCCGAGGATACGCAGTATTTT

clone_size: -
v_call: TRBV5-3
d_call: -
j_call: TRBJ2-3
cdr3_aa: CARKPPGVPVDTQYF
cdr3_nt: TGTGCCAGAAAGCCACCGGGGGTCCCCGTAGATACGCAGTATTTT

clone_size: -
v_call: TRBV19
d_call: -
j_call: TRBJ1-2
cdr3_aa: CASTRQLDRYGYTF
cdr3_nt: TGTGCCAGTACTCGACAGCTGGACCGCTATGGCTACACCTTC

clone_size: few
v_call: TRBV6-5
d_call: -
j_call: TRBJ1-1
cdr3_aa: CASRTLYPGLGAFF
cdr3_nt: TGTGCCAGCAGGACGCTCTATCCGGGTTTAGGAGCTTTCTTT

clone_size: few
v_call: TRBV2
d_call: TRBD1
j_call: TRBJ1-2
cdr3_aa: CASTTGDGYTF
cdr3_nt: TGTGCCAGCACGACAGGGGATGGCTACACCTTC

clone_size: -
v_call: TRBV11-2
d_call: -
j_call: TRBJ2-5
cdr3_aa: CASSLDRVQETQYF
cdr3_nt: TGTGCCAGCAGCTTAGACAGGGTCCAAGAGACCCAGTACTTC

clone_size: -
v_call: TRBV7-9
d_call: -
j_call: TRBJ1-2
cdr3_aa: CASSLSRDGYTF
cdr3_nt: TGTGCCAGCAGCTTAAGTCGGGATGGCTACACCTTC

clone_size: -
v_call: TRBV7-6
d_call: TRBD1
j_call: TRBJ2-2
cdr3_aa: CASSLLLPGQANTGELFF
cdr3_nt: TGTGCCAGCAGCTTATTACTTCCGGGACAGGCGAACACCGGGGAGCTGTTTTTT

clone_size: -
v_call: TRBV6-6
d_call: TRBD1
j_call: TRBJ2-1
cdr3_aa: CASSPTRTGGFNEQFF
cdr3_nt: TGTGCCAGCAGCCCAACACGGACAGGGGGTTTCAATGAGCAGTTCTTC

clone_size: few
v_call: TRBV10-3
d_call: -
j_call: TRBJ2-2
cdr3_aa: CAISESGTGNTGELFF
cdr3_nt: TGTGCCATCAGTGAGTCAGGGACTGGGAACACCGGGGAGCTGTTTTTT

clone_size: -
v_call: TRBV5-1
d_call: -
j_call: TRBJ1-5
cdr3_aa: CASSFGGASNQPQHF
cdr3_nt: TGCGCCAGCAGCTTTGGGGGGGCAAGCAATCAGCCCCAGCATTTT

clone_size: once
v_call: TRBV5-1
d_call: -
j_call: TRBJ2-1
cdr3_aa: CASSLGGNEQFF
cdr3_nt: TGCGCCAGCAGCTTAGGCGGGAATGAGCAGTTCTTC

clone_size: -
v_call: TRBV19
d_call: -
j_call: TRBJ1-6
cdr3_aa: CASSIQGESPLHF
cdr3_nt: TGTGCCAGTAGTATACAGGGTGAATCACCCCTCCACTTT

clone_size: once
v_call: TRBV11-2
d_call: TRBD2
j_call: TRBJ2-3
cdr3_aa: CASSDQLAGGLRTQYF
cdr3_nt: TGTGCCAGCAGCGACCAGCTAGCGGGGGGCCTCAGAACGCAGTATTTT

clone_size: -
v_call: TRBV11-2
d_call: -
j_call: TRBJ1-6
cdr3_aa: CASSHSGNNSPLHF
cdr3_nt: TGTGCCAGCAGCCATTCAGGGAATAATTCACCCCTCCACTTT

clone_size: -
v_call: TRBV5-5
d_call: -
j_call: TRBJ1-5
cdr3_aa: CASSLGQGWGNQPQHF
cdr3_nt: TGTGCCAGCAGCTTGGGGCAGGGTTGGGGCAATCAGCCCCAGCATTTT

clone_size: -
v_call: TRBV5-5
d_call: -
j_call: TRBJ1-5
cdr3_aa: CASSLSGGDQPQHF
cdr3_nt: TGTGCCAGCAGCTTGTCGGGGGGGGACCAGCCCCAGCATTTT

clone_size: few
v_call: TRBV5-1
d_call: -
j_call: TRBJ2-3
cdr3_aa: CASSLSDRQGTDTQYF
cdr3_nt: TGCGCCAGCAGCTTGAGTGACCGACAGGGCACAGATACGCAGTATTTT

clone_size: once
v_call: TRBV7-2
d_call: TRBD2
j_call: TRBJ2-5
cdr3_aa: CASSLAISGGQETQYF
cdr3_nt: TGTGCCAGCAGCTTAGCTATTAGCGGGGGTCAAGAGACCCAGTACTTC

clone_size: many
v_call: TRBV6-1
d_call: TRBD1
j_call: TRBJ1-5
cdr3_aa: CASSEAEGQGDQPQHF
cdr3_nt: TGTGCCAGCAGTGAAGCCGAGGGACAGGGGGACCAGCCCCAGCATTTT

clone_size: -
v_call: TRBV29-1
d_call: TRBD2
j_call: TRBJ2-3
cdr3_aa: CSVEAQRGVGDTQYF
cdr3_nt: TGCAGCGTTGAAGCCCAGCGGGGGGTGGGTGATACGCAGTATTTT

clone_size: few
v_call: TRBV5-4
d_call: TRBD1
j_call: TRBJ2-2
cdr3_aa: CASSWDRKLTGELFF
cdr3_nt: TGTGCCAGCAGTTGGGACAGGAAGCTCACCGGGGAGCTGTTTTTT

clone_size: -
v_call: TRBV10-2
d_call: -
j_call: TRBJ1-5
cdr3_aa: CASSPSGGQPQHF
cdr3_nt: TGCGCCAGCAGTCCTAGCGGGGGCCAGCCCCAGCATTTT

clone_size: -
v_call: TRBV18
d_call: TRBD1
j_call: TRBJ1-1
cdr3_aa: CASSPLQGEDWTEAFF
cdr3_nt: TGTGCCAGCTCACCTTTACAGGGGGAAGATTGGACTGAAGCTTTCTTT

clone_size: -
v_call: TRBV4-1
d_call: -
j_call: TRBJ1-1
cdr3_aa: CASSPELREVNTEAFF
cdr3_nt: TGCGCCAGCAGCCCGGAATTGAGGGAAGTGAACACTGAAGCTTTCTTT

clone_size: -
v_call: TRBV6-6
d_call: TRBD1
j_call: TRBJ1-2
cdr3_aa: CASSGTGAYGYTF
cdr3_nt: TGTGCCAGCAGCGGGACAGGGGCCTATGGCTACACCTTC

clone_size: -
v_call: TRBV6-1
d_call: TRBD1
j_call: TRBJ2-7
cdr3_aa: CASSADRATYEQYF
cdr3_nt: TGTGCCAGCAGTGCCGACAGGGCCACCTACGAGCAGTACTTC